This T cell receptor (beta chain) was identified during a study of T cells in Graves' hyperthyroidism and ophthalmopathy. Findings of the study overall: Progression to ophthalmopathy was predicted a median of roughly 6.5 months early.

RNA transcripts were the template for amplifying TCR beta CDR3 regions. First-round RT-PCR of the TCR CDR3 relied on the HTBI primer set. TCRdb reprocessed the multiplex PCR reads with MiXCR, giving one entry per CDR3 protein. The table shows about 570,000 distinct CDR3 sequences, with roughly 50% occurring only once. This clonotype came up once. The antigen is unknown. The CDR3 has 14 amino acids. V gave up 4 bases and J gave up 5 bases, with 13 bases separating them. Germline V gives CDR1 KGHDR, CDR2 SFDVKD. The material sequenced was peripheral blood or thyroid tissue (not recorded which). This chain joins TRBV24-1 and TRBJ2-5, with TRBD2 as a possible D gene (5 bases). The TCR sequence derives from an adult woman with Graves' disease, either hyperthyroidism or ophthalmopathy (not recorded which). The chain's CDR3 is CATSDHDGGETQYF. CDR3 in DNA: TGTGCCACCAGTGACCATGACGGCGGGGAGACCCAGTACTTC.